What follows are 27 T cell receptor beta chains derived from one specimen sequenced in a study of cytomegalovirus exposure and HLA in healthy donors. The PCR was carried out with 60 Vbeta primers and 13 Jbeta primers. TCRdb keeps only in-frame clones here, not all; method: immunoSEQ multiplex PCR. This table has 95,000 to 150,000 clones, about 85% appearing once. What was sequenced was PBMCs. These receptor sequences come from a man aged 45-60 years in good health and CMV-seronegative.

The chain joins TRBV28 to TRBJ2-7; no reliable D call. CDR1 MDHEN and CDR2 SYDVKM come from the germline V gene. The CDR3 spans 17 residues. Trimming cost V 2 bases and J 0 bases, with 17 bases left between them. CDR3 sequence reads: CASSLRPGVASSYEQYF. CDR3 in DNA: TGTGCCAGCAGTTTAAGGCCCGGAGTGGCAAGCTCCTACGAGCAGTACTTC.

The chain recombines TRBV10-3 with TRBJ2-3, with D uncertain. From germline, CDR1 is ENHRY and CDR2 SYGVKD. The CDR3 consists of 11 residues. V shed 6 bases and J shed 4 bases, with 5 bases lying between them. As DNA, the CDR3 is TGTGCCATCAGGGTAGCAGATACGCAGTATTTT. Residues: CAIRVADTQYF.

The V gene is TRBV11-3, the J gene TRBJ2-1; TRBD2 aligns across 7 bases. Germline V gives CDR1 SGHNT, CDR2 YENEEA. V trimming: 0 bases; J trimming: 8 bases; junction bases outside the gene matches: 10. The CDR3 is 16 amino acids. CDR3 protein: CASSLDRGGSRDEQFF. For the CDR3, the DNA is TGTGCCAGCAGCTTAGATAGGGGCGGGAGCAGGGATGAGCAGTTCTTC.

To note about this clone: A read error may account for a junction end that differs from germline. The V gene is TRBV7-3, the J gene TRBJ2-7; TRBD2 is a possible D gene (7 bases). The CDR3 is 15 residues long. Germline V gives CDR1 SGHTA, CDR2 FQGTGA. CDR3 amino acids: CASSADGGGSNEQYF. The CDR3 coding sequence is TGTGCCAGCAGCGCAGATGGGGGGGGCTCCAACGAGCAGTACTTC.

CDR3 loop: CASTRRGGQETQYF. The CDR3 DNA follows: TGTGCCAGTACCCGACGAGGAGGCCAAGAGACCCAGTACTTC. This chain connects TRBV19 to TRBJ2-5, with D possibly matching TRBD2 (5 bases). The CDR3 runs 14 residues. Germline CDR1 is LNHDA and CDR2 is SQIVND (reference sequence). V dropped 7 bases and J dropped 1 base, with 13 bases sitting between them.

The rearrangement joins TRBV19 to TRBJ2-1; 10 positions agree with TRBD2. CDR1 is LNHDA and CDR2 is SQIVND in the germline V gene (reference sequence). V lost 9 bases to trimming and J lost 7 bases; unmatched junction nucleotides: 9. This CDR3 contains 14 residues. Written as DNA, the CDR3 is TGTGCCAGCAGCATCTCGACTAGCGGGAATGAGCAGTTCTTC. This encodes CASSISTSGNEQFF.

This clone was detected a few times. This is likely a read error, given that the CDR3 carries no conserved phenylalanine or tryptophan at its end. No DNA is shown, since the ends of the CDR3 on it are uncertain; the CDR3 is the one TCRdb lists. The CDR3 region is CSATGLAGGPL. The chain has TRBV20-1 and TRBJ2-7; whether TRBD2, the table's D call, matches the DNA was not checked. CDR1 and CDR2 from the germline V gene are DFQATT and SNEGSKA (reference sequence). The CDR3 comprises 11 residues, both ends counted.

In DNA, the CDR3 is TGTGCCAGCAGCCTTGAAGGGGGCTCTGGAAACACCATATATTTT. It encodes CASSLEGGSGNTIYF. The chain uses TRBV4-2 and TRBJ1-3, with a possible D match to TRBD1 (6 bases). This CDR3 has 15 amino acids. Trimming took off 4 bases at V and 0 bases at J, with 10 bases between the two ends. CDR1 and CDR2 (germline): LGHNA, YNFKEQ.

The chain links TRBV6-1 to TRBJ1-5, with a tentative D call TRBD1 (6 bases). Trimming took 4 bases from V and 3 from J, leaving 13 bases between them. The germline gives CDR1 MNHNS, CDR2 SASEGT. The CDR3 sequence is 15 residues long. The CDR3, as DNA: TGTGCCAGCAGTGTGACCAGGGGCTACAATCAGCCCCAGCATTTT. This encodes CASSVTRGYNQPQHF.

This clone appeared a single time. This rearrangement joins TRBV11-2 to TRBJ2-1; 10 bases line up with TRBD2. The J segment lost 6 bases and the V segment lost 2 bases, leaving 4 bases of the junction unmatched. The CDR3 consists of 15 residues. Germline CDR1 reads SGHAT; CDR2 reads FQNNGV. The CDR3 sequence: CASSLRSGGANEQFF. CDR3 nucleotides: TGTGCCAGCAGCTTACGAAGCGGGGGGGCCAATGAGCAGTTCTTC.

The CDR3 DNA reads TGTGCCAGCAGTGAGTCGGCAGGGTCCTCAGAGACCCAGTACTTC. It translates to CASSESAGSSETQYF. V usage is TRBV2 and J usage is TRBJ2-5; D is possibly TRBD1 (5 bases). V lost 3 bases to trimming and J lost 4 bases, with 15 bases between them. Germline lookup yields CDR1 SNHLY and CDR2 FYNNEI. This CDR3 comprises 15 residues.

In nucleotides, the CDR3 is TGTGCCAGCTCCAGACAGGGGGAAGTAGCGGGAGCCTACGAGCAGTACTTC. It yields the protein CASSRQGEVAGAYEQYF. The chain couples TRBV19 to TRBJ2-7; perhaps D is TRBD1 or TRBD2 (9 bases each). Trimming took 9 bases from V and 2 from J, leaving 26 bases between them. CDR1 is LNHDA, CDR2 SQIVND, per germline (reference sequence). The CDR3 extends over 17 amino acids.

This CDR3 reads CASSLISGDNEKLFF. CDR3 coding DNA: TGTGCCAGCAGTTTAATTTCAGGGGATAATGAAAAACTGTTTTTT. The V call is TRBV28, the J call TRBJ1-4; D possibly corresponds to TRBD1 (6 bases). The germline gives CDR1 MDHEN, CDR2 SYDVKM. V was pared by 2 bases and J by 4 bases, with 11 bases between. This CDR3 spans 15 amino acids.

The gene calls are TRBV28 and TRBJ1-1; no clear D gene. Germline lookup yields CDR1 MDHEN and CDR2 SYDVKM. V shed 7 bases and J shed 5 bases, with 17 bases lying between them. CDR3 size: 14 residues. The CDR3 here is CASINTLGGTEAFF. The CDR3 bases are TGTGCCAGCATTAACACCTTGGGAGGGACTGAAGCTTTCTTT.

There are a few counts of this clone. V is TRBV6-5 and J is TRBJ1-2, with 7 positions matching TRBD1. Germline CDR1 reads MNHEY; CDR2 reads SVGAGI. V trimming: 6 bases; J trimming: 7 bases; junction bases outside the gene matches: 8. This CDR3 comprises 13 residues. Here the CDR3 reads CASSTDRIGGYTF. The CDR3 DNA follows: TGTGCCAGCAGCACGGACAGGATTGGTGGCTACACCTTC.

This clone was seen once. This chain joins TRBV7-6 and TRBJ2-6; 8 bases line up with TRBD1. The CDR3 loop spans 17 amino acids. V gave up 3 bases and J gave up 0 bases; unmatched junction bases: 4. Germline CDR1 and CDR2: SGHVS and FNYEAQ. The CDR3 is CASSLAGGSSGANVLTF. CDR3 sequence (DNA): TGTGCCAGCAGCTTGGCAGGGGGCAGCTCTGGGGCCAACGTCCTGACTTTC.

The V call is TRBV6-5, the J call TRBJ1-2; perhaps TRBD1 as D (5 bases). Germline V lookup: CDR1 MNHEY, CDR2 SVGAGI. The CDR3 is made up of 15 amino acids. Trimming pared 2 bases from V and 4 bases from J, leaving 14 bases between. In DNA form, the CDR3 reads TGTGCCAGCAGTTACAGGCGCGGAGGGACCTATGGCTACACCTTC. Translated: CASSYRRGGTYGYTF.

V gene TRBV20-1 combines with J gene TRBJ1-2; D not resolved. Germline V CDR1 and CDR2: DFQATT, SNEGSKA (reference sequence). This CDR3 is 10 amino acids long. Trimming cost V 3 bases and J 6 bases, with 5 bases left between them. The CDR3 is CSARRNGYTF. In DNA, the CDR3 is TGCAGTGCTAGGAGAAATGGCTACACCTTC.

This rearrangement joins TRBV7-3 to TRBJ2-7; tentatively, D is TRBD2 (6 bases). Germline values: CDR1 SGHTA, CDR2 FQGTGA. V lost 1 base and J lost 2, with 12 bases in between. This CDR3 has 15 residues. DNA of the CDR3: TGTGCCAGCAGCTTAAATGGAGGGGATACCTACGAGCAGTACTTC. Translated: CASSLNGGDTYEQYF.

This clone was detected only a few times. V and J are TRBV6-6 and TRBJ2-7, with no clear D. The CDR3 totals 12 residues. V shed 0 bases and J shed 5 bases, with 5 bases lying between them. CDR1 is MNHNY and CDR2 is SVGAGI in the germline V gene (reference sequence). The CDR3 DNA is TGTGCCAGCAGTTACTCTAGTAACGAGCAGTACTTC. It specifies CASSYSSNEQYF.

A single count supports this clone. The chain carries TRBV7-2 and TRBJ1-1; TRBD1 is a possible D gene (5 bases). The germline CDR1 and CDR2 sequences are SGHTA and FQGNSA. V lost 1 base and J 7 bases, leaving 10 bases between the germline ends. This CDR3 is built from 13 residues. In DNA, the CDR3 is TGTGCCAGCAGCTTAGGGTGGGGGGATGAAGCTTTCTTT. This sequence encodes CASSLGWGDEAFF.

The V gene is TRBV9, the J gene TRBJ1-1; 11 bases are a match to TRBD1. This CDR3 is built from 18 residues. Germline values: CDR1 SGDLS, CDR2 YYNGEE. V was clipped by 1 base and J by 1 base; unmatched bases: 9. CDR3 residues: CASSVSGTGGLENTEAFF. CDR3 nucleotide sequence: TGTGCCAGCAGCGTAAGCGGGACAGGGGGTTTAGAGAACACTGAAGCTTTCTTT.

V and J are TRBV7-2 and TRBJ1-1; the D gene is possibly TRBD1 (6 bases). The CDR3 is 13 amino acids. V gave up 3 bases and J gave up 4 bases, with 9 bases separating them. Per the germline V gene, CDR1 is SGHTA and CDR2 is FQGNSA. The CDR3 loop reads CASSLATGTEAFF. DNA for the CDR3: TGTGCCAGCAGCTTGGCGACAGGCACTGAAGCTTTCTTT. Complete variable domain (other parts from reference TRBV7-2 and TRBJ1-1): GAGVSQSPSNKVTEKGKDVELRCDPISGHTALYWYRQSLGQGLEFLIYFQGNSAPDKSGLPSDRFSAERTGGSVSTLTIQRTQQEDSAVYLCASSLATGTEAFFGQGTRLTVV.

DNA of the CDR3: TGCGCCAGCAGCTTGGACGGGTCCTATAATTCACCCCTCCACTTT. Its translation is CASSLDGSYNSPLHF. V usage is TRBV5-1 and J usage is TRBJ1-6; D gene uncertain. Per the germline V gene, CDR1 is SGHRS and CDR2 is YFSETQ. CDR3 length: 15 residues. V lost 0 bases, J lost 1 base, and 5 bases lay in between.

The chain joins TRBV4-1 to TRBJ2-5, with TRBD1 as a possible D gene (5 bases). From germline, CDR1 is MGHRA and CDR2 YSYEKL. CDR3 length equals 17 residues. The V end lost 0 bases, the J end lost 3 bases, and 17 bases lay between the germline ends. The chain's CDR3 is CASSQEESLGREETQYF. The CDR3 DNA is TGCGCCAGCAGCCAAGAGGAAAGCTTGGGGCGTGAAGAGACCCAGTACTTC.

The rearrangement joins TRBV18 to TRBJ2-7; D is undetermined. The CDR3 is 12 residues long. The V gene's germline CDR1 is KGHSH and CDR2 LQKENI. Trimming removed 2 bases from V and 2 bases from J, with 4 bases in between. CDR3 DNA: TGTGCCAGCTCACCAGGCCCCTACGAGCAGTACTTC. Translation gives CASSPGPYEQYF.

CDR3: CASSWGRGLGYTF. The CDR3 DNA is TGTGCCAGCAGTTGGGGCAGGGGGCTTGGCTACACCTTC. The gene calls are TRBV25-1 and TRBJ1-2, with 8 bases aligning to TRBD1. The CDR3 length is 13 residues. Trimming took 5 bases from V and 7 from J; bases not matched to a gene: 6. Germline V CDR1 and CDR2: MGHDK, SYGVNS.